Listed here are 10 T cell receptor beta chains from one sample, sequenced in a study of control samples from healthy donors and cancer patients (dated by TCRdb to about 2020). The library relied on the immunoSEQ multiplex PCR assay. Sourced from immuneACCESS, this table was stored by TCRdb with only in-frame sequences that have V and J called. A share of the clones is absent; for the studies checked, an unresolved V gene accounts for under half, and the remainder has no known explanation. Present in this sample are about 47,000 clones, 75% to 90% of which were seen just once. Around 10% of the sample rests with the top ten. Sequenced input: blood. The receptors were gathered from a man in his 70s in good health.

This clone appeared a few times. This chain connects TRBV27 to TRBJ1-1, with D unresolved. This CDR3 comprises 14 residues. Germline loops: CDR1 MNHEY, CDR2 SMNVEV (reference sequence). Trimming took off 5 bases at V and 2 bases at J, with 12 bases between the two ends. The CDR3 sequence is CASSMTRRNTEAFF. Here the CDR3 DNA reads TGTGCCAGCAGTATGACAAGGAGAAACACTGAAGCTTTCTTT.

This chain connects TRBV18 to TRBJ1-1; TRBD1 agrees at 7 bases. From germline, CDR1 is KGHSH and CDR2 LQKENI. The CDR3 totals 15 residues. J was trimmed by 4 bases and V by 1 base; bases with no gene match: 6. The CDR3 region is CASSPLRGTGTEAFF. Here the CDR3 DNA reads TGTGCCAGCTCACCACTCAGGGGGACTGGCACTGAAGCTTTCTTT. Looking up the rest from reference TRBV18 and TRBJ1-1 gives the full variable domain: NAGVMQNPRHLVRRRGQEARLRCSPMKGHSHVYWYRQLPEEGLKFMVYLQKENIIDESGMPKERFSAEFPKEGPSILRIQQVVRGDSAAYFCASSPLRGTGTEAFFGQGTRLTVV.

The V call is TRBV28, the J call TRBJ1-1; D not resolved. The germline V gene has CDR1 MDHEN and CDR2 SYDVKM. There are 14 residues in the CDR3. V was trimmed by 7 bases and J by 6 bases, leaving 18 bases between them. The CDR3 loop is CASNWGRSTPEAFF. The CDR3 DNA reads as TGTGCCAGCAACTGGGGTCGGTCCACCCCTGAAGCTTTCTTT.

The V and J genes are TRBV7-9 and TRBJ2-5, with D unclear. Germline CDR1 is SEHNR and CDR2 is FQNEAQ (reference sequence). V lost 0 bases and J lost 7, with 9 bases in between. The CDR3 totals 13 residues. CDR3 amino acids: CASSLADLGTQYF. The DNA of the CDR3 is TGTGCCAGCAGCTTAGCTGATTTGGGGACCCAGTACTTC. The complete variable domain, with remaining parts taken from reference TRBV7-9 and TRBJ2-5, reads DTGVSQNPRHKITKRGQNVTFRCDPISEHNRLYWYRQTLGQGPEFLTYFQNEAQLEKSRLLSDRFSAERPKGSFSTLEIQRTEQGDSAMYLCASSLADLGTQYFGPGTRLLVL.

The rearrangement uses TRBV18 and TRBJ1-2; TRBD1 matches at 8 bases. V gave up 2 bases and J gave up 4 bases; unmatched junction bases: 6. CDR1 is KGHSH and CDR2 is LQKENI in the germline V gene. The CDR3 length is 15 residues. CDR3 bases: TGTGCCAGCTCACCAGTCAGGGGGCCGGGCTATGGCTACACCTTC. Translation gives CASSPVRGPGYGYTF.

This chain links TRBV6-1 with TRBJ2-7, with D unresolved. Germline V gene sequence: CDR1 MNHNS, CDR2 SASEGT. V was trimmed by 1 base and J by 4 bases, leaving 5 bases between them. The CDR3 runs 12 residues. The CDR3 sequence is CASSEGWYEQYF. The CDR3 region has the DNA TGTGCCAGCAGTGAAGGATGGTACGAGCAGTACTTC.

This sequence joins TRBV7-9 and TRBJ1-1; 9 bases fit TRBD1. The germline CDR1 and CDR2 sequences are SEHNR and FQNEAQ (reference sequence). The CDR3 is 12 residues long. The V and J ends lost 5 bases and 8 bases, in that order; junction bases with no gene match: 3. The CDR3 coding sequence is TGTGCCAGCAGCCAAGGGACAGGGGAAGCTTTCTTT. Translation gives CASSQGTGEAFF.

The CDR3 sequence is CASSQAGAQATQYF. CDR3 bases: TGTGCCAGCAGCCAGGCAGGGGCCCAGGCCACGCAGTATTTT. The chain is built from TRBV7-9 and TRBJ2-3, with D possibly being TRBD1 (6 bases). The CDR3 has 14 residues. From germline, CDR1 is SEHNR and CDR2 FQNEAQ (reference sequence). Trimming removed 5 bases from V and 9 bases from J, with 18 bases in between.

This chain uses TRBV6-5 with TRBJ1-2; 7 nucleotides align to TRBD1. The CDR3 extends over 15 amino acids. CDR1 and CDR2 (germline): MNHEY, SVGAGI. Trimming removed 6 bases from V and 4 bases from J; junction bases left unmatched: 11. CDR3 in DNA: TGTGCCAGCAGCTCAACTTGGGACAGCTCCTATGGCTACACCTTC. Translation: CASSSTWDSSYGYTF.

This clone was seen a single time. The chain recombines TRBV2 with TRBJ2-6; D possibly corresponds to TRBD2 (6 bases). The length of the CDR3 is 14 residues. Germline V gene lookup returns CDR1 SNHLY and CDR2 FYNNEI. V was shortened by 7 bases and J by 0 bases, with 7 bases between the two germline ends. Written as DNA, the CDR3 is TGTGCCAGCAAGGAGGGCTCTGGGGCCAACGTCCTGACTTTC. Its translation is CASKEGSGANVLTF. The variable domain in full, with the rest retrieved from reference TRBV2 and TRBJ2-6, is EPEVTQTPSHQVTQMGQEVILRCVPISNHLYFYWYRQILGQKVEFLVSFYNNEISEKSEIFDDQFSVERPDGSNFTLKIRSTKLEDSAMYFCASKEGSGANVLTFGAGSRLTVL.